The sequence of this TCR beta chain was determined in a study of blood T cell repertoires in COVID-19. Study-level information: Sites in the United States, Italy and Spain provided acute and convalescent COVID-19 samples. The analysed material was cDNA or gDNA that came from T cells, B-cell-depleted T cells, or PBMCs.

Measured with immunoSEQ multiplex PCR; TCRdb has only the in-frame clones, and not every one. The table has over 200,000 clones, approximately 80% seen once. The V gene lost 3 bases and the J gene lost 5 bases, with 11 bases spanning the gap. Germline values: CDR1 KGHSH, CDR2 LQKENI. This CDR3 comprises 14 residues. The rearrangement links TRBV18 to TRBJ2-1; possible D gene TRBD1, 6 bases. What was sequenced was peripheral blood. This sequence was found in a man aged 35 to 55 with acute or convalescent COVID-19. The CDR3 DNA reads as TGTGCCAGCTCACCCCAGCGGACAGACAATGAGCAGTTCTTC. Amino acid sequence: CASSPQRTDNEQFF.